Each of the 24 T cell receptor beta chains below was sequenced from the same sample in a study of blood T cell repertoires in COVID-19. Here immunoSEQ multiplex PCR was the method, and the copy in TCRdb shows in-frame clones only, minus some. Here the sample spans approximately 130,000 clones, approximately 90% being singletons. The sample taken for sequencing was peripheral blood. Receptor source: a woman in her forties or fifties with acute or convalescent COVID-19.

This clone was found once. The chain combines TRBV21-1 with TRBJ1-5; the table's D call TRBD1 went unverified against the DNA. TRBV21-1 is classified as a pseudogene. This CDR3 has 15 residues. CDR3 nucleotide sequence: TGTGCCAGCAGGAAGACCGACAGGTTAAATCAGCCCCAGCATTTT. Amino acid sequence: CASRKTDRLNQPQHF.

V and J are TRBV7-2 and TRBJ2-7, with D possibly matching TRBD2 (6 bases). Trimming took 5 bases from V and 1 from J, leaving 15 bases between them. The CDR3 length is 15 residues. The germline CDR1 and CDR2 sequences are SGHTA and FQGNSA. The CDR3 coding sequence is TGTGCCAGCAGCCCCGGGACTTTGGCGTCCTACGAGCAGTACTTC. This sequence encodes CASSPGTLASYEQYF.

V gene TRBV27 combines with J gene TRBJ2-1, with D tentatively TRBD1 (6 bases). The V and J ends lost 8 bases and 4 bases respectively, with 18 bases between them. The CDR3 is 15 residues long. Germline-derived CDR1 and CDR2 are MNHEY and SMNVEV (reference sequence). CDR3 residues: CASSIRTDPYNEQFF. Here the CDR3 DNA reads TGTGCCAGCTCAATCCGGACAGACCCTTACAATGAGCAGTTCTTC.

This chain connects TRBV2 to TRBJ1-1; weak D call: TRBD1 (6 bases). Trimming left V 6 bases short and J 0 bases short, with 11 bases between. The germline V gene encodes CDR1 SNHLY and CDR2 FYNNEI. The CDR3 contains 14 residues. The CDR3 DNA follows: TGTGCCAGCAGACCCGGACAGATGAACACTGAAGCTTTCTTT. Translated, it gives CASRPGQMNTEAFF.

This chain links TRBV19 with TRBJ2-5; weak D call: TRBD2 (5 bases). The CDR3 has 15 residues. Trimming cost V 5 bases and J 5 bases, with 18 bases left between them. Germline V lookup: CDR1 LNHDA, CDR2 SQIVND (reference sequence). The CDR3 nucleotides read TGTGCCAGTAGTCCTCGGACCCCGAGGGCGGAGACCCAGTACTTC. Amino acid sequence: CASSPRTPRAETQYF.

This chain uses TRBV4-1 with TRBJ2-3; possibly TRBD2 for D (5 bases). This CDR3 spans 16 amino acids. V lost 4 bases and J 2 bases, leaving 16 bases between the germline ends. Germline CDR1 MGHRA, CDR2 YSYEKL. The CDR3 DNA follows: TGCGCCAGCAGCCCTATGGCAGCGGCCCTCACAGATACGCAGTATTTT. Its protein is CASSPMAAALTDTQYF.

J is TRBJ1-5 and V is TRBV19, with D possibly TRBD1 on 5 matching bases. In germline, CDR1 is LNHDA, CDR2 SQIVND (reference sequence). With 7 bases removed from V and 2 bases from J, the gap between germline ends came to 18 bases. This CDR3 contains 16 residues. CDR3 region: CASISLGGERNQPQHF. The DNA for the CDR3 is TGTGCCAGTATCTCCCTTGGGGGGGAGCGCAATCAGCCCCAGCATTTT. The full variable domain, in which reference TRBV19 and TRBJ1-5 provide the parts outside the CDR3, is DGGITQSPKYLFRKEGQNVTLSCEQNLNHDAMYWYRQDPGQGLRLIYYSQIVNDFQKGDIAEGYSVSREKKESFPLTVTSAQKNPTAFYLCASISLGGERNQPQHFGDGTRLSIL.

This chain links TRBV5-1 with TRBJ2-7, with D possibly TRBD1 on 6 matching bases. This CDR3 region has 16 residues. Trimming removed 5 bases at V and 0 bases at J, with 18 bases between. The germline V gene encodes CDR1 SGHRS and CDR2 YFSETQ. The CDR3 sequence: CASRPIPGHGSYEQYF. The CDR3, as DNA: TGCGCCAGCAGACCAATTCCGGGACACGGCTCCTACGAGCAGTACTTC.

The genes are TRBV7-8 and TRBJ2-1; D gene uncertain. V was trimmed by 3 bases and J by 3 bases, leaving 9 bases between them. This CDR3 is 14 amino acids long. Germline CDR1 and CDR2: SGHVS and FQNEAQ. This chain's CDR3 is CASSLRADYNEQFF. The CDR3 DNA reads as TGTGCCAGCAGCTTGAGAGCCGACTACAATGAGCAGTTCTTC.

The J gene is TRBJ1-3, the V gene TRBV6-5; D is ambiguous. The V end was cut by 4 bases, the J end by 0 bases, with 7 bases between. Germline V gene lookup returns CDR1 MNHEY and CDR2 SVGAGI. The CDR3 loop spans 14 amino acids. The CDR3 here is CASSFTSSGNTIYF. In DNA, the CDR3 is TGTGCCAGCAGTTTTACCAGCTCTGGAAACACCATATATTTT.

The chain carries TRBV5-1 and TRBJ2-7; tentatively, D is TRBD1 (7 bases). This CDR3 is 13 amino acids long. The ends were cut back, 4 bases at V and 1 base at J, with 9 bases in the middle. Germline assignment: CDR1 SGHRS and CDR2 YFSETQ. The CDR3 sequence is CASSPGGSYEQYF. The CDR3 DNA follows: TGCGCCAGCAGCCCAGGGGGGTCCTACGAGCAGTACTTC. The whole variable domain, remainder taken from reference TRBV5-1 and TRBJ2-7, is KAGVTQTPRYLIKTRGQQVTLSCSPISGHRSVSWYQQTPGQGLQFLFEYFSETQRNKGNFPGRFSGRQFSNSRSEMNVSTLELGDSALYLCASSPGGSYEQYFGPGTRLTVT.

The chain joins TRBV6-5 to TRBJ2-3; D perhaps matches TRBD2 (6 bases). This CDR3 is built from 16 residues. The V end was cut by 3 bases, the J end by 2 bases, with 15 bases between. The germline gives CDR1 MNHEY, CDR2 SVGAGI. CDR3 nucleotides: TGTGCCAGCAGTTATGGCGGGGATCCGCACACAGATACGCAGTATTTT. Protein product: CASSYGGDPHTDTQYF.

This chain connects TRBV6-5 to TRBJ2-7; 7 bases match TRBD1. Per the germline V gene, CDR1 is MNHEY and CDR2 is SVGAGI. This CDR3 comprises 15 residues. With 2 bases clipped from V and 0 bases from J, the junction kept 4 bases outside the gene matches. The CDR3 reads CASSYRDRDSYEQYF. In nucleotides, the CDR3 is TGTGCCAGCAGTTACAGGGACAGAGACTCCTACGAGCAGTACTTC.

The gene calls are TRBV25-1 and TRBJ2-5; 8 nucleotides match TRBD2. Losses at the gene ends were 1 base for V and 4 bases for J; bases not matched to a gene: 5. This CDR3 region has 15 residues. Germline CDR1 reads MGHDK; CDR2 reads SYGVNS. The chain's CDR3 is CASSEFAGGLETQYF. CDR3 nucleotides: TGTGCCAGCAGTGAATTTGCGGGAGGTCTAGAGACCCAGTACTTC.

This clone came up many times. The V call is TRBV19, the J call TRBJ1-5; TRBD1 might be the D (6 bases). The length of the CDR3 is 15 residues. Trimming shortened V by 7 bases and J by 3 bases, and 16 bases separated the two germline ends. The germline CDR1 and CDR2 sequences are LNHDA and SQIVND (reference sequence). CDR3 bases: TGTGCCAGTACCCCACTGGACAGAGACAATCAGCCCCAGCATTTT. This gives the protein CASTPLDRDNQPQHF.

CDR3 protein: CASSLVPYYGYTF. CDR3 bases: TGTGCCAGCAGCTTAGTCCCCTACTATGGCTACACCTTC. The V gene is TRBV11-1, the J gene TRBJ1-2; D gene unclear. The CDR3 loop spans 13 amino acids. Trimming removed 1 base from V and 3 bases from J, with 6 bases in between. The germline CDR1 and CDR2 sequences are SGHAT and FQDESV (reference sequence).

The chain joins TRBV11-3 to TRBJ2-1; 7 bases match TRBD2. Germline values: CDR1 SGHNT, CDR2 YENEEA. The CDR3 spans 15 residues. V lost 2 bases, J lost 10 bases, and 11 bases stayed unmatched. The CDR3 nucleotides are TGTGCCAGCAGCTTACCGGCGGGGGAGGGAAGCGAGCAGTTCTTC. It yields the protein CASSLPAGEGSEQFF.

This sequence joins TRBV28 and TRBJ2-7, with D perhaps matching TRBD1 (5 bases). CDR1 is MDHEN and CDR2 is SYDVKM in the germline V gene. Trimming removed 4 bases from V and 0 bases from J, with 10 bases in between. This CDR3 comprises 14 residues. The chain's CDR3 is CASSSPGNSYEQYF. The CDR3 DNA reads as TGTGCCAGCAGTTCCCCAGGGAACTCCTACGAGCAGTACTTC.

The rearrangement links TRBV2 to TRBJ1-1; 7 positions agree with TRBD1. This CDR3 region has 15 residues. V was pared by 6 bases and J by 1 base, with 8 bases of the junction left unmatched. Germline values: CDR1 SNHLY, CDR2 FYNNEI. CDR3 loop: CASSLQGNANTEAFF. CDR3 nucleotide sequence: TGTGCCAGCAGCCTACAGGGGAACGCGAACACTGAAGCTTTCTTT.

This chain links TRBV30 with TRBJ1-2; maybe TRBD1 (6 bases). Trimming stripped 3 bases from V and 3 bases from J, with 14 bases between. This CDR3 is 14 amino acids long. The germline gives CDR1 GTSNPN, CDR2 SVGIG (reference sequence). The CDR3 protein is CAWRRPQGHYGYTF. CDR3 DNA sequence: TGTGCCTGGAGGCGCCCACAGGGCCACTATGGCTACACCTTC.

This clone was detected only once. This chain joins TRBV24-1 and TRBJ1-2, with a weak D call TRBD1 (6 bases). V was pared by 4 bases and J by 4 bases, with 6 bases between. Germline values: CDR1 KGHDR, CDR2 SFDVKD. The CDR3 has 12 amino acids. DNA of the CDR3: TGTGCCACCAGTGACAGGGGCTATGGCTACACCTTC. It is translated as CATSDRGYGYTF.

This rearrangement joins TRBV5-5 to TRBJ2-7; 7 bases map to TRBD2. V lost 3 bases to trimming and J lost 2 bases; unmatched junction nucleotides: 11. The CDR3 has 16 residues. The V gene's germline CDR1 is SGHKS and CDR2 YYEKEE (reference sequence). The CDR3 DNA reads TGTGCCAGCAGCTGGGGCGGGGGTGATATCCCCTACGAGCAGTACTTC. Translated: CASSWGGGDIPYEQYF.

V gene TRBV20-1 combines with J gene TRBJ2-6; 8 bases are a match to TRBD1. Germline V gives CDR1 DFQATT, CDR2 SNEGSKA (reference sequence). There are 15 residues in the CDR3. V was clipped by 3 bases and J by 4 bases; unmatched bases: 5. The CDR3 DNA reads TGCAGTGCTAGTCAGGGGGCGCAGGGGGCCAACGTCCTGACTTTC. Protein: CSASQGAQGANVLTF.

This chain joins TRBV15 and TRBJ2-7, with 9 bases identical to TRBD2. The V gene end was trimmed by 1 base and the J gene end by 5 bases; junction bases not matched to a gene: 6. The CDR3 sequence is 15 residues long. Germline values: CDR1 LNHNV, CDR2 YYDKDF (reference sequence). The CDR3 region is CATSRGLAGVDEQYF. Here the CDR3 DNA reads TGTGCCACCAGCAGAGGGTTAGCGGGAGTCGACGAGCAGTACTTC.